This T cell receptor beta chain appears in the sequencing data of a study of T cell repertoires in cytomegalovirus infection. Study-level information: Selection of CMV epitopes for the study included recently identified HLA-C-restricted and well-studied HLA-B-restricted ones.

MiXCR was run by TCRdb on the reads, yielding one entry per CDR3 protein. The data show hundreds of thousands of distinct CDR3 sequences, with under 35% seen just once and approximately 20% held by the top ten. With respect to this clonotype: Antigen specificity is unknown.

Germline V gives CDR1 MNHEY, CDR2 SMNVEV (reference sequence). Trimming took 5 bases from V and 4 from J, leaving 14 bases between them. The CDR3 extends over 14 amino acids. This rearrangement joins TRBV27 to TRBJ1-2, with D perhaps matching TRBD1 (6 bases). This material consisted of cultured PBMCs, taken from culture after CMV antigen stimulation. The sequence was collected from a human donor in good health (CMV status not recorded). Some clones in this sample may be carry-over from other donors' samples. The CDR3 bases are TGTGCCAGCAGTCTAAACAGGGCTACCTATGGCTACACCTTC. Its translation is CASSLNRATYGYTF.